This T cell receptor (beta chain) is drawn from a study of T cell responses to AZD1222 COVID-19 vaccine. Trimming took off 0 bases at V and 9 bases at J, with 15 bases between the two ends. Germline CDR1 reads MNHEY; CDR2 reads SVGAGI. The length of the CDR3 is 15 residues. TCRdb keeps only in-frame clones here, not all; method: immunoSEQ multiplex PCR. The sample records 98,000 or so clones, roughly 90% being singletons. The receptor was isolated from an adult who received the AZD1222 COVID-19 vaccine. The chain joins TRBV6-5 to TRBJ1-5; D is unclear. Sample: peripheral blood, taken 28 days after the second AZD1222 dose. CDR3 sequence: CASSYSILADGPQHF. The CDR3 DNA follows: TGTGCCAGCAGTTACTCGATTTTGGCCGACGGGCCCCAGCATTTT.